This TCR beta chain was sequenced in a study of shared clonotypes between healthy human individuals. Assay: immunoSEQ multiplex PCR; the TCRdb copy retains only in-frame clones and omits some. The sample has some 580,000 clones, 97% seen once; the top ten hold roughly 0.055%. Trimming took 5 bases from V and 5 from J; bases not matched to a gene: 5. The CDR3 has 13 amino acids. Germline-derived CDR1 and CDR2 are MNHNS and SASEGT. The sequenced sample consisted of naive CD4+ T cells sorted from blood. The sample's subset: CD45RA+ positively selected. This TCR derives from a woman aged 30 to 39 in good health. V gene TRBV6-1 combines with J gene TRBJ2-5; TRBD1 matches 7 bases. In nucleotides, the CDR3 is TGTGCCAGCAGTTTTGACAGGGTTGAGACCCAGTACTTC. Residues: CASSFDRVETQYF.